This TCR beta chain came from a study of cytotoxic CD8 clonotypes in ibrutinib-treated CLL. As regards this clone: As yet, its antigen is unknown.

Study-level results: Patients had baseline clonality above age-matched healthy donors, and this clonality moved with circulating CD8+ T-cell counts. At progression, clonality fell back toward baseline after rising at ibrutinib response.

Some clones are missing from TCRdb's copy, which holds only in-frame ones; the method was immunoSEQ multiplex PCR. The sample yields 150,000 or so clones, 70% to 85% seen once. Cryopreserved PBMCs yielded around 2 micrograms of genomic DNA for TCR beta libraries. This clonotype originated in a human donor with chronic lymphocytic leukemia. The sample in question was PBMCs, obtained after 12 months of ibrutinib treatment.

As DNA, the CDR3 is TGCGCCAGTCCGGAGCAGAACTACGAGCAGTACTTC. It codes for CASPEQNYEQYF. V gene TRBV5-1 combines with J gene TRBJ2-7; no reliable D call. Trimming stripped 8 bases from V and 3 bases from J, with 12 bases between. Germline values: CDR1 SGHRS, CDR2 YFSETQ. The CDR3 has 12 amino acids.